This T cell receptor beta chain was retrieved from a study of memory CD4+ T cells and cytomegalovirus serostatus. Study context: Donors were healthy Belgian adults, fewer than ten CMV seropositive and about 24 seronegative. Study-level results: Repertoires predicted CMV serostatus with median bootstrapped AUC of roughly 0.96. About 40% of the roughly 160 known CMV-associated TCRbeta sequences appeared in CD4+ memory.

Germline V gives CDR1 SGHTA, CDR2 FQGNSA. The CDR3 loop spans 12 amino acids. V was trimmed by 5 bases and J by 7 bases, leaving 9 bases between them. Single viable CD3+CD4+CD8-CD45RO+ cells were sorted as the memory CD4+ T cells. To note about this clone: Its target is not known.

Per the original data handling: After removing out-of-frame reads, around 2,100,000 distinct TCRbeta sequences remained. Generated by immunoSEQ multiplex PCR, the TCRdb table keeps only in-frame clones and is missing some. D and trimming come from the DNA, and the V and J calls and clone size come from that table. Of 40,000 to 50,000 clones detected, around 78% appear once; the ten largest clones hold more than 0.9%. The sequence was collected from an adult in good health and CMV-seronegative. Source material: memory CD4+ T cells from blood. V is TRBV7-2 and J is TRBJ1-3; D gene uncertain. CDR3 sequence: CASSPFGNTIYF. CDR3 nucleotides: TGTGCCAGCAGCCCGTTCGGGAACACCATATATTTT. The whole variable domain, remainder taken from reference TRBV7-2 and TRBJ1-3, is GAGVSQSPSNKVTEKGKDVELRCDPISGHTALYWYRQSLGQGLEFLIYFQGNSAPDKSGLPSDRFSAERTGGSVSTLTIQRTQQEDSAVYLCASSPFGNTIYFGEGSWLTVV.